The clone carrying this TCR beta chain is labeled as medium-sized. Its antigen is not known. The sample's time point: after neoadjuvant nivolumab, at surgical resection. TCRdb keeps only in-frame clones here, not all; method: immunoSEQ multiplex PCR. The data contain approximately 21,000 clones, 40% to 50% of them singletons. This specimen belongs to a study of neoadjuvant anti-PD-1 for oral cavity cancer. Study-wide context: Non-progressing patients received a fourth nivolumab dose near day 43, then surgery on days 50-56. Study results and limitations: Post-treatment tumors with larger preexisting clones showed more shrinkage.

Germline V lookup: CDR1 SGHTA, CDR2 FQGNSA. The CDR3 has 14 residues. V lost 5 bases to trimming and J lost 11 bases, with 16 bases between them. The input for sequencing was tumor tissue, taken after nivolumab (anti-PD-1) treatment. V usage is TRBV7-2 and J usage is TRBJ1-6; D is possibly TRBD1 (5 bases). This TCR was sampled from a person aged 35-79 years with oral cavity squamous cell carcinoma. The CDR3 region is CASSPGGVAAPLHF. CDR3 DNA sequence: TGTGCCAGCAGCCCGGGGGGGGTCGCGGCACCCCTCCACTTT.